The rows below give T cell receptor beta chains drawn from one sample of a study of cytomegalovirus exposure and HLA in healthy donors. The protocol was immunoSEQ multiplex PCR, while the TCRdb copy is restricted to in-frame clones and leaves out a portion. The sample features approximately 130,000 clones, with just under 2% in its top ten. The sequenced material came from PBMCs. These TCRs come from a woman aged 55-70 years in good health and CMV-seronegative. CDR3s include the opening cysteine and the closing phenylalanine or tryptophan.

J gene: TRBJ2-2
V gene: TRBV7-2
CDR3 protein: CASSPSNIGELFF

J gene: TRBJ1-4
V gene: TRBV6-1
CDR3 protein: CASSALQGEAEKLFF

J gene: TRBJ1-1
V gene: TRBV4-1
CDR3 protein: CATGMNTEAFF

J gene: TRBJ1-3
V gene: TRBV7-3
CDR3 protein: CASSSRSESGNTIYF

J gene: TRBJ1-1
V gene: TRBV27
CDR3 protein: CASSPPDRATEAFF

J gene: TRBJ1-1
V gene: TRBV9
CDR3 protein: CASSEGDTEAFF

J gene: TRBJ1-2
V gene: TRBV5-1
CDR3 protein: CASSFTGYGYTF

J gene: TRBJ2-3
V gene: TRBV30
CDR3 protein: CAWSVQSSPTNTQYF

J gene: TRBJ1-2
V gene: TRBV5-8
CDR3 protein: CASSSTGTNGRYGYTF

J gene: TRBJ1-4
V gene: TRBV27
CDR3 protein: CASTTGGAGEKLFF

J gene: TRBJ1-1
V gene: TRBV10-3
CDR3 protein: CAISTGTGNTEAFF

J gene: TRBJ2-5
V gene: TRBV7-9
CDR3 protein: CASSLYQASQETQYF

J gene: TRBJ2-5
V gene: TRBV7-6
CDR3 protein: CASSLVAGGETQYF

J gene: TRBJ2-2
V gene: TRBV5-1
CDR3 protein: CASSSGQANTGELFF

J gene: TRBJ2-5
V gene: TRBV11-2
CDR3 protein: CASSPYREQETQYF

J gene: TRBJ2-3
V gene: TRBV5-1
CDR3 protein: CASSLELAGRGDTQYF

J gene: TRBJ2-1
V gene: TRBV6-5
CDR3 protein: CASSYYTEQFF

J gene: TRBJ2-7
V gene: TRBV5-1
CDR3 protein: CASSLSFLGAGSYEQYF